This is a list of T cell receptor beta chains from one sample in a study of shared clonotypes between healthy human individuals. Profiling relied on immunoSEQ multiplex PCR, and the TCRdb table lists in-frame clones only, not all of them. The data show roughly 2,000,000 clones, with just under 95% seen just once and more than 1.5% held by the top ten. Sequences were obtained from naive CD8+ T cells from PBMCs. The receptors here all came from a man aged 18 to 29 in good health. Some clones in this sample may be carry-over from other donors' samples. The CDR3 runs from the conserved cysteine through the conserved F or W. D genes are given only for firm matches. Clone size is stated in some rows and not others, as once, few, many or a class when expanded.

cdr3_aa: CASSAPPGTSGREQFF
cdr3_nt: TGTGCCAGCAGCGCCCCCCCCGGGACTAGCGGGAGGGAGCAGTTCTTC
d_call: TRBD2
clone_size: NA
j_call: TRBJ2-1
v_call: TRBV9

cdr3_aa: CASSSGRTSGRSLTYEQYF
cdr3_nt: TGTGCCAGCAGCTCCGGAAGGACTAGCGGGAGGTCCCTTACCTACGAGCAGTACTTC
d_call: TRBD2
clone_size: NA
j_call: TRBJ2-7
v_call: TRBV11-2

cdr3_aa: CASSEAFFSGANVLTF
cdr3_nt: TGTGCCAGCAGTGAAGCTTTTTTCTCTGGGGCCAACGTCCTGACTTTC
d_call: NA
clone_size: NA
j_call: TRBJ2-6
v_call: TRBV2

cdr3_aa: CASSLSLGGRTTDTQYF
cdr3_nt: TGTGCCAGCAGCCTCAGTCTGGGCGGGAGGACCACAGATACGCAGTATTTT
d_call: TRBD2
clone_size: NA
j_call: TRBJ2-3
v_call: TRBV7-8

cdr3_aa: CASSPFSSGASYEQYF
cdr3_nt: TGCGCCAGCAGCCCTTTTTCTAGCGGTGCCTCCTACGAGCAGTACTTC
d_call: TRBD2
clone_size: NA
j_call: TRBJ2-7
v_call: TRBV4-1

cdr3_aa: CASSLSPHAAGGQSNQPQHF
cdr3_nt: TGTGCCAGCAGTTTATCGCCTCACGCGGCGGGGGGTCAGAGCAATCAGCCCCAGCATTTT
d_call: NA
clone_size: NA
j_call: TRBJ1-5
v_call: TRBV27

cdr3_aa: CASSDGASGRLNEQFF
cdr3_nt: TGTGCCAGCAGTGACGGGGCTAGCGGGAGGTTGAATGAGCAGTTCTTC
d_call: TRBD2
clone_size: NA
j_call: TRBJ2-1
v_call: TRBV6-4

cdr3_aa: CASSPRGGNYGYTF
cdr3_nt: TGTGCCAGCTCCCCCCGGGGGGGGAACTATGGCTACACCTTC
d_call: NA
clone_size: few
j_call: TRBJ1-2
v_call: TRBV6-1

cdr3_aa: CASSRGLSGNTIYF
cdr3_nt: TGTGCCAGCAGTCGGGGTCTCTCTGGAAACACCATATATTTT
d_call: NA
clone_size: NA
j_call: TRBJ1-3
v_call: TRBV25-1

cdr3_aa: CASSPGPSYEQYF
cdr3_nt: TGTGCCAGCAGCCCAGGACCAAGCTACGAGCAGTACTTC
d_call: NA
clone_size: NA
j_call: TRBJ2-7
v_call: TRBV7-9

cdr3_aa: CASRLTPGFSGANVLTF
cdr3_nt: TGTGCCAGCAGATTGACACCAGGATTCTCTGGGGCCAACGTCCTGACTTTC
d_call: NA
clone_size: once
j_call: TRBJ2-6
v_call: TRBV27

cdr3_aa: CASSGWGSHNEQFF
cdr3_nt: TGTGCCAGCAGTGGGTGGGGATCGCACAATGAGCAGTTCTTC
d_call: NA
clone_size: NA
j_call: TRBJ2-1
v_call: TRBV25-1

cdr3_aa: CASSEGDLYEQYF
cdr3_nt: TGTGCCAGCAGTGAAGGGGACCTCTACGAGCAGTACTTC
d_call: NA
clone_size: NA
j_call: TRBJ2-7
v_call: TRBV6-1

cdr3_aa: CASSYKTGTLSYNEQFF
cdr3_nt: TGTGCCAGCAGTTACAAAACCGGGACTCTCTCCTACAATGAGCAGTTCTTC
d_call: NA
clone_size: NA
j_call: TRBJ2-1
v_call: TRBV28

cdr3_aa: CASTSGGWDNEQFF
cdr3_nt: TGTGCCAGCACAAGTGGGGGGTGGGACAATGAGCAGTTCTTC
d_call: NA
clone_size: NA
j_call: TRBJ2-1
v_call: TRBV5-8

cdr3_aa: CSVEVVGTGWIPNEAFF
cdr3_nt: TGCAGCGTTGAAGTTGTAGGGACAGGGTGGATACCGAACGAAGCTTTCTTT
d_call: TRBD1
clone_size: NA
j_call: TRBJ1-1
v_call: TRBV29-1

cdr3_aa: CASSLVVGGPNTEAFF
cdr3_nt: TGTGCCAGCAGCTTAGTAGTGGGGGGGCCGAACACTGAAGCTTTCTTT
d_call: NA
clone_size: NA
j_call: TRBJ1-1
v_call: TRBV7-9

cdr3_aa: CASSVSVARTDTQYF
cdr3_nt: TGTGCCAGCAGCGTTTCAGTGGCTCGCACAGATACGCAGTATTTT
d_call: NA
clone_size: once
j_call: TRBJ2-3
v_call: TRBV5-8

cdr3_aa: CASSRRGSGAEAFF
cdr3_nt: TGTGCCAGCAGTCGTAGAGGCTCCGGGGCTGAAGCTTTCTTT
d_call: NA
clone_size: NA
j_call: TRBJ1-1
v_call: TRBV5-8

cdr3_aa: CASSIFRADSSYNEQFF
cdr3_nt: TGTGCCAGTAGTATATTCCGGGCCGATAGCTCCTACAATGAGCAGTTCTTC
d_call: NA
clone_size: NA
j_call: TRBJ2-1
v_call: TRBV19

cdr3_aa: CAISGFSSYNEQFF
cdr3_nt: TGTGCCATCAGTGGATTCAGCTCCTACAATGAGCAGTTCTTC
d_call: NA
clone_size: NA
j_call: TRBJ2-1
v_call: TRBV10-3

cdr3_aa: CASSLSGGYEQYF
cdr3_nt: TGTGCCAGCAGCTTAAGCGGTGGCTACGAGCAGTACTTC
d_call: NA
clone_size: NA
j_call: TRBJ2-7
v_call: TRBV7-9

cdr3_aa: CAWSGPLNQPQHF
cdr3_nt: TGTGCCTGGAGCGGTCCATTGAATCAGCCCCAGCATTTT
d_call: NA
clone_size: few
j_call: TRBJ1-5
v_call: TRBV30

cdr3_aa: CASSFHTRPGGEQYF
cdr3_nt: TGCGCCAGCAGCTTTCATACAAGGCCTGGGGGCGAGCAGTACTTC
d_call: NA
clone_size: NA
j_call: TRBJ2-7
v_call: TRBV5-1

cdr3_aa: CASSLMTGLFSTDTQYF
cdr3_nt: TGTGCCAGCAGCTTAATGACGGGACTATTTAGCACAGATACGCAGTATTTT
d_call: TRBD2
clone_size: NA
j_call: TRBJ2-3
v_call: TRBV7-8

cdr3_aa: CASSQFGLSGGDEQFF
cdr3_nt: TGCGCCAGCAGCCAGTTTGGCCTATCAGGGGGCGATGAGCAGTTCTTC
d_call: TRBD1
clone_size: NA
j_call: TRBJ2-1
v_call: TRBV4-1

cdr3_aa: CSVEGIRDSPELFF
cdr3_nt: TGCAGCGTTGAAGGTATCAGGGACTCCCCGGAGCTGTTTTTT
d_call: NA
clone_size: few
j_call: TRBJ2-2
v_call: TRBV29-1

cdr3_aa: CASSPLAGPTDTQYF
cdr3_nt: TGTGCCAGCAGTCCGTTAGCGGGTCCAACAGATACGCAGTATTTT
d_call: TRBD2
clone_size: NA
j_call: TRBJ2-3
v_call: TRBV27

cdr3_aa: CASSLGSEPDTGELFF
cdr3_nt: TGTGCCAGCAGCTTAGGCAGCGAGCCAGACACCGGGGAGCTGTTTTTT
d_call: NA
clone_size: NA
j_call: TRBJ2-2
v_call: TRBV7-9

cdr3_aa: CASSSGRQETQYF
cdr3_nt: TGTGCCAGCAGCTCGGGACGGCAAGAGACCCAGTACTTC
d_call: NA
clone_size: NA
j_call: TRBJ2-5
v_call: TRBV11-2

cdr3_aa: CASRLTDTQYF
cdr3_nt: TGTGCCAGCAGACTGACAGATACGCAGTATTTT
d_call: NA
clone_size: NA
j_call: TRBJ2-3
v_call: TRBV7-2

cdr3_aa: CASSPISYLNRGGAEAFF
cdr3_nt: TGTGCCAGCTCACCGATCAGCTATTTAAACAGGGGGGGCGCTGAAGCTTTCTTT
d_call: TRBD1
clone_size: NA
j_call: TRBJ1-1
v_call: TRBV18

cdr3_aa: CASTGTGRSGNTIYF
cdr3_nt: TGTGCCAGCACCGGCACCGGGCGCTCTGGAAACACCATATATTTT
d_call: NA
clone_size: NA
j_call: TRBJ1-3
v_call: TRBV11-2

cdr3_aa: CASSQDSGPRYEQYF
cdr3_nt: TGCGCCAGCAGCCAAGACTCGGGACCCCGTTACGAGCAGTACTTC
d_call: NA
clone_size: NA
j_call: TRBJ2-7
v_call: TRBV4-1

cdr3_aa: CSVLISSGIQYF
cdr3_nt: TGCAGCGTTCTCATTAGCTCGGGCATTCAGTACTTC
d_call: NA
clone_size: NA
j_call: TRBJ2-4
v_call: TRBV29-1

cdr3_aa: CASSFQGRKYRNYGYTF
cdr3_nt: TGTGCCAGCAGCTTCCAGGGGAGAAAGTACCGAAACTATGGCTACACCTTC
d_call: NA
clone_size: NA
j_call: TRBJ1-2
v_call: TRBV7-3

cdr3_aa: CASSSIAEGAYEQYF
cdr3_nt: TGTGCCAGCAGCTCTATAGCGGAGGGGGCCTACGAGCAGTACTTC
d_call: NA
clone_size: NA
j_call: TRBJ2-7
v_call: TRBV5-5

cdr3_aa: CAIVGVRRGEQYF
cdr3_nt: TGTGCCATAGTAGGGGTAAGGAGAGGCGAGCAGTACTTC
d_call: NA
clone_size: NA
j_call: TRBJ2-7
v_call: TRBV7-2

cdr3_aa: CAGKELAGRLYEQYF
cdr3_nt: TGTGCCGGCAAGGAGCTAGCGGGACGTCTCTACGAGCAGTACTTC
d_call: TRBD2
clone_size: NA
j_call: TRBJ2-7
v_call: TRBV2

cdr3_aa: CASSSYRGNQPQHF
cdr3_nt: TGTGCCAGCAGTAGCTACAGGGGAAATCAGCCCCAGCATTTT
d_call: TRBD1
clone_size: NA
j_call: TRBJ1-5
v_call: TRBV27

cdr3_aa: CASSRTVTGKAGELFF
cdr3_nt: TGTGCCAGCAGCCGTACTGTGACAGGGAAGGCCGGGGAGCTGTTTTTT
d_call: TRBD1
clone_size: NA
j_call: TRBJ2-2
v_call: TRBV6-6

cdr3_aa: CASSLAGSPGEQYF
cdr3_nt: TGTGCCAGCAGTTTGGCGGGTTCCCCGGGGGAGCAGTACTTC
d_call: NA
clone_size: NA
j_call: TRBJ2-7
v_call: TRBV6-6

cdr3_aa: CASSHNEQFF
cdr3_nt: TGTGCCAGCAGTCACAATGAGCAGTTCTTC
d_call: NA
clone_size: NA
j_call: TRBJ2-1
v_call: TRBV28

cdr3_aa: CASSSGTGGSQYF
cdr3_nt: TGTGCCAGCAGCTCGGGAACAGGGGGGTCCCAGTACTTC
d_call: TRBD1
clone_size: NA
j_call: TRBJ2-5
v_call: TRBV5-6

cdr3_aa: CATQPPSGGYNEQFF
cdr3_nt: TGTGCCACCCAGCCGCCTAGCGGGGGATACAATGAGCAGTTCTTC
d_call: TRBD2
clone_size: once
j_call: TRBJ2-1
v_call: TRBV7-9

cdr3_aa: CASSVGDILYGYTF
cdr3_nt: TGTGCCAGCAGCGTAGGTGACATACTATATGGCTACACCTTC
d_call: NA
clone_size: NA
j_call: TRBJ1-2
v_call: TRBV9

cdr3_aa: CASTPVGNQPQHF
cdr3_nt: TGTGCCAGCACTCCCGTAGGCAATCAGCCCCAGCATTTT
d_call: NA
clone_size: NA
j_call: TRBJ1-5
v_call: TRBV28

cdr3_aa: CASSLGDKGYTF
cdr3_nt: TGTGCCAGCAGTTTAGGGGACAAGGGCTACACCTTC
d_call: NA
clone_size: NA
j_call: TRBJ1-2
v_call: TRBV28

cdr3_aa: CASSGTAVPFNEQFF
cdr3_nt: TGTGCCAGCAGCGGGACCGCGGTACCCTTCAATGAGCAGTTCTTC
d_call: NA
clone_size: NA
j_call: TRBJ2-1
v_call: TRBV7-2

cdr3_aa: CASSPGSTYEQYF
cdr3_nt: TGTGCCAGCAGTCCGGGTTCTACCTACGAGCAGTACTTC
d_call: NA
clone_size: NA
j_call: TRBJ2-7
v_call: TRBV27

cdr3_aa: CASHPGLGIRDTQYF
cdr3_nt: TGTGCCAGCCACCCGGGACTAGGGATTCGAGATACGCAGTATTTT
d_call: TRBD2
clone_size: NA
j_call: TRBJ2-3
v_call: TRBV2

cdr3_aa: CASSYGLAGISGKNIQYF
cdr3_nt: TGCGCCAGCAGCTACGGACTAGCGGGAATCTCGGGCAAAAACATTCAGTACTTC
d_call: TRBD2
clone_size: NA
j_call: TRBJ2-4
v_call: TRBV5-1

cdr3_aa: CASSSRDTYEQYF
cdr3_nt: TGTGCCAGCAGTTCCAGGGACACCTACGAGCAGTACTTC
d_call: NA
clone_size: NA
j_call: TRBJ2-7
v_call: TRBV28

cdr3_aa: CASSLVSSGNEQYF
cdr3_nt: TGTGCCAGCAGCTTAGTATCTAGCGGGAACGAGCAGTACTTC
d_call: TRBD2
clone_size: NA
j_call: TRBJ2-7
v_call: TRBV7-6

cdr3_aa: CASSLQVNTQYF
cdr3_nt: TGTGCCAGCAGTTTACAGGTCAACACGCAGTATTTT
d_call: NA
clone_size: NA
j_call: TRBJ2-3
v_call: TRBV28